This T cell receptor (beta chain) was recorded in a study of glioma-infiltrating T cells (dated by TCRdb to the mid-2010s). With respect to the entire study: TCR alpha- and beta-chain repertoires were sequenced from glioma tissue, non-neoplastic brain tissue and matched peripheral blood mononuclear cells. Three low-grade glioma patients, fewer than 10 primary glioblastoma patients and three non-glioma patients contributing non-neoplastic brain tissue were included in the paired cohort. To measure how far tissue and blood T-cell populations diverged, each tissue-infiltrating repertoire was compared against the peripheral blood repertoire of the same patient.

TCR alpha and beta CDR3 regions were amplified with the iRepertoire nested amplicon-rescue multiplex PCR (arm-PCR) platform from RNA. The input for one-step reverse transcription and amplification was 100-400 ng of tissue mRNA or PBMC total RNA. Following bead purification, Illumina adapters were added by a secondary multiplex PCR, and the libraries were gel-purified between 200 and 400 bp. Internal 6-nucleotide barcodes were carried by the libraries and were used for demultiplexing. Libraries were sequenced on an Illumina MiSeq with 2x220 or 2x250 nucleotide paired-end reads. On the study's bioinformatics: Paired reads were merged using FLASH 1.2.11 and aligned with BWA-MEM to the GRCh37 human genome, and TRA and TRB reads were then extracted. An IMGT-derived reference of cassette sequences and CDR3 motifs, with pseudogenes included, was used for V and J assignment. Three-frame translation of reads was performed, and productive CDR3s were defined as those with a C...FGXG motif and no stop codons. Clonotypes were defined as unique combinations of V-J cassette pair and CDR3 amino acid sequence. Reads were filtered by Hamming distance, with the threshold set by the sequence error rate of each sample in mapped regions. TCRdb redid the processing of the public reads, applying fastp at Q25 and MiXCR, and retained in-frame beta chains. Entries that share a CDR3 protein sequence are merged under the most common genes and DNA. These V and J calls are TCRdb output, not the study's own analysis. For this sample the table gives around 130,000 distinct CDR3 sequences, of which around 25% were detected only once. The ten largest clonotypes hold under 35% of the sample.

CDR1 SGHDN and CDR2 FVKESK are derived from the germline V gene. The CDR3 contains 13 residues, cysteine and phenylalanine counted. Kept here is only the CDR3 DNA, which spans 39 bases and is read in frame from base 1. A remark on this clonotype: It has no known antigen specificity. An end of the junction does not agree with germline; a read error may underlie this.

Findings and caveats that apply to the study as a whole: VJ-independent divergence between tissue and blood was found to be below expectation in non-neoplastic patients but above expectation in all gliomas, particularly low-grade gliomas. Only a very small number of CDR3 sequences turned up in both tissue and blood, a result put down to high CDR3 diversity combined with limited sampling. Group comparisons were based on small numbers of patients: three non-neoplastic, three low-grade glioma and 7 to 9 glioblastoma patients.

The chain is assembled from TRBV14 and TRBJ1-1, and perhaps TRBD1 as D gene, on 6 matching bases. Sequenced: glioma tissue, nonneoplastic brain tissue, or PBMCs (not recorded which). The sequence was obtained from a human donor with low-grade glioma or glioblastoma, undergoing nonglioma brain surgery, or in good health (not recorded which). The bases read TGTGCCAGCAGCCCAGGACAGAACGCTGAAGCTTTCTTT. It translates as CASSPGQNAEAFF.